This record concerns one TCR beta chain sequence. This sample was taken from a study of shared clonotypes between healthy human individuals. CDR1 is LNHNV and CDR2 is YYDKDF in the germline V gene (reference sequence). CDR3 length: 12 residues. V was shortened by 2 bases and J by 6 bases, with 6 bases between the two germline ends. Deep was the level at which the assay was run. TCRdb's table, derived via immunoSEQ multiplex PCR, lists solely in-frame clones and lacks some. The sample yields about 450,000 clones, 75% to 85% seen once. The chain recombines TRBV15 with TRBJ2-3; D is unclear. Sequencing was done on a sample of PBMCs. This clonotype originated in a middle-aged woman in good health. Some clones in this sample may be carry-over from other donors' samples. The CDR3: CATSRPADTQYF. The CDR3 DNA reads TGTGCCACCAGCAGACCAGCCGATACGCAGTATTTT.